This passage covers 22 T cell receptor beta chains from one sample sequenced in a study of blood T cell repertoires in COVID-19. Using immunoSEQ multiplex PCR, the repertoire was profiled, and TCRdb retains in-frame clones only, with some absent. The sample records about 160,000 clones, approximately 80% being singletons. The sample comprised peripheral blood. Receptor source: a woman in her thirties or forties with COVID-19, enrolled during active disease.

This CDR3 reads CASSSEQGTQPQHF. The CDR3 nucleotides read TGTGCCAGCAGTTCTGAACAGGGGACTCAGCCCCAGCATTTT. The chain combines TRBV6-6 with TRBJ1-5; 7 bases are a match to TRBD1. J lost 6 bases, V lost 4 bases, and 6 bases had no gene match. The CDR3 sequence is 14 residues long. Germline CDR1 and CDR2: MNHNY and SVGAGI (reference sequence).

The chain is built from TRBV7-9 and TRBJ2-1; 11 bases align to TRBD2. V dropped 5 bases and J dropped 8; count of bases not matched to a gene: 8. The CDR3 is made up of 15 amino acids. Germline lookup yields CDR1 SEHNR and CDR2 FQNEAQ (reference sequence). The CDR3 protein is CASSPGLAGSYEQFF. Written as DNA, the CDR3 is TGTGCCAGCAGCCCAGGACTAGCGGGTAGTTATGAGCAGTTCTTC.

The chain joins TRBV28 to TRBJ2-3, with 9 bases fitting TRBD1. From germline, CDR1 is MDHEN and CDR2 SYDVKM. J gave up 1 base and V 6 bases, and 11 bases lay outside the gene matches. The CDR3 covers 17 residues. The chain's CDR3 is CASRPYRGLAGTDTQYF. The DNA for the CDR3 is TGTGCCAGCAGACCATACAGGGGGCTAGCAGGCACAGATACGCAGTATTTT.

The rearrangement uses TRBV9 and TRBJ2-7; D is possibly TRBD2 (6 bases). The CDR3 consists of 15 residues. V was trimmed by 4 bases and J by 6 bases, leaving 20 bases between them. Germline loops: CDR1 SGDLS, CDR2 YYNGEE. Written as DNA, the CDR3 is TGTGCCAGCAGCCCCTCCGGGACTCTCTCGGCCGAGCAGTACTTC. Translation gives CASSPSGTLSAEQYF.

This chain uses TRBV6-5 with TRBJ1-2; D perhaps matches TRBD1 (6 bases). The germline V gene has CDR1 MNHEY and CDR2 SVGAGI. V lost 0 bases to trimming and J lost 2 bases, with 13 bases between them. The CDR3 consists of 16 residues. CDR3 nucleotides: TGTGCCAGCAGTTACTCCTGGAGGGGGGGAAACTATGGCTACACCTTC. Protein: CASSYSWRGGNYGYTF.

The V and J genes are TRBV15 and TRBJ2-1; the D gene is possibly TRBD2 (5 bases). Germline V gene lookup returns CDR1 LNHNV and CDR2 YYDKDF (reference sequence). V was trimmed by 0 bases and J by 9 bases, leaving 15 bases between them. The CDR3 runs 15 residues. The CDR3 DNA follows: TGTGCCACCAGCAGAGATAGTGTACGGGGTCGTGAGCAGTTCTTC. Translation: CATSRDSVRGREQFF.

The CDR3 coding sequence is TGTGCCAGCAGCTTGGGGACTAGCGGGGGCTCGTTATTCACAGATACGCAGTATTTT. Its protein product is CASSLGTSGGSLFTDTQYF. This sequence joins TRBV7-2 and TRBJ2-3; TRBD2 matches 14 bases. The germline CDR1 and CDR2 sequences are SGHTA and FQGNSA. With V trimmed by 3 bases and J by 2 bases, 10 bases remained unmatched. The CDR3 spans 19 residues.

The chain combines TRBV15 with TRBJ2-1; no clear D gene. The germline V gene encodes CDR1 LNHNV and CDR2 YYDKDF (reference sequence). This CDR3 comprises 14 residues. Trimming pared 0 bases from V and 8 bases from J, leaving 11 bases between. CDR3 region: CATSREPYEDEQFF. The CDR3 region has the DNA TGTGCCACCAGCAGAGAACCATATGAGGATGAGCAGTTCTTC.

Only one count was recorded for this clone. The chain couples TRBV24-1 to TRBJ2-1; 10 bases are shared with TRBD1. V lost 7 bases to trimming and J lost 8 bases; unmatched junction nucleotides: 7. The CDR3 has 14 residues. CDR1 and CDR2 (germline): KGHDR, SFDVKD. DNA of the CDR3: TGTGCCACCAGCCAAAGGACAGGGGGAGATGAGCAGTTCTTC. Its translation: CATSQRTGGDEQFF.

This sequence joins TRBV27 and TRBJ1-6; D gene unclear. The germline V gene encodes CDR1 MNHEY and CDR2 SMNVEV (reference sequence). The CDR3 extends over 17 amino acids. Between the trimmed V and J ends, which lost 1 base and 0 bases, there was a span of 10 bases. The CDR3 protein is CASSLWAQNSYNSPLHF. The CDR3 DNA is TGTGCCAGCAGTTTATGGGCCCAAAACTCCTATAATTCACCCCTCCACTTT.

This sequence joins TRBV3-1 (or the pseudogene TRBV3-2) and TRBJ2-5, with TRBD2 identical over 11 bases. The trim removed 2 bases at V and 2 bases at J, leaving 10 bases unmatched. From germline, CDR1 is LGHDT and CDR2 YNNKEL (reference sequence). The CDR3 spans 18 residues. CDR3 DNA: TGTGCCAGCAGCCAACTGTCTAGCGGGGGGATCCTACAAGAGACCCAGTACTTC. Amino acid sequence: CASSQLSSGGILQETQYF.

The chain has TRBV7-3 and TRBJ2-1; 10 bases are a match to TRBD2. The V gene end was trimmed by 5 bases and the J gene end by 7 bases; junction bases not matched to a gene: 11. From germline, CDR1 is SGHTA and CDR2 FQGTGA. The CDR3 has 16 residues. The CDR3 loop reads CASSARGASGGNEQFF. DNA for the CDR3: TGTGCCAGCAGCGCCCGCGGGGCTAGCGGGGGTAATGAGCAGTTCTTC.

V and J are TRBV18 and TRBJ2-3; 8 bases match TRBD2. Germline values: CDR1 KGHSH, CDR2 LQKENI. The CDR3 length is 17 residues. With V trimmed by 8 bases and J by 3 bases, 16 bases remained unmatched. This CDR3 reads CASAPTVQRGSTDTQYF. For the CDR3, the DNA is TGTGCCAGCGCCCCGACTGTGCAGCGGGGGTCTACAGATACGCAGTATTTT.

The chain is built from TRBV4-1 and TRBJ2-1; D might be TRBD1 (6 bases). Trimming pared 3 bases from V and 0 bases from J, leaving 9 bases between. Germline lookup yields CDR1 MGHRA and CDR2 YSYEKL. The length of the CDR3 is 15 residues. The CDR3 DNA reads TGCGCCAGCAGCCAGGGGGCTGTCTCCTACAATGAGCAGTTCTTC. Its protein product is CASSQGAVSYNEQFF.

V usage is TRBV28 and J usage is TRBJ1-2, with a tentative D call TRBD1 (5 bases). The CDR3 spans 14 residues. CDR1 is MDHEN, CDR2 SYDVKM, per germline. V was clipped by 4 bases and J by 4 bases, with 13 bases between them. The CDR3 bases are TGTGCCAGCAGTTCCTCCGACAGACTCTATGGCTACACCTTC. This codes for CASSSSDRLYGYTF.

In this sample, this clone turned up a few times. The V call is TRBV12-5, the J call TRBJ1-1; D remains unclear. The CDR3 consists of 13 residues. Trimming left V 1 base short and J 4 bases short, with 7 bases between. Germline V gene sequence: CDR1 LGHNT, CDR2 FRNRAP. CDR3 in amino acids: CASGLGQVTEAFF. The CDR3 DNA reads TGTGCTAGTGGTTTGGGACAAGTCACTGAAGCTTTCTTT.

The V gene is TRBV27, the J gene TRBJ2-1; D is uncertain. Germline CDR1 reads MNHEY; CDR2 reads SMNVEV (reference sequence). The ends were cut back, 5 bases at V and 7 bases at J, with 12 bases in the middle. This CDR3 region has 13 residues. CDR3 in amino acids: CASSPHRGNEQFF. CDR3 nucleotide sequence: TGTGCCAGCAGTCCCCACCGCGGTAATGAGCAGTTCTTC.

This clone was recorded only once. This chain uses TRBV28 with TRBJ2-1, with 8 bases fitting TRBD2. The CDR3 length is 15 residues. Trimming removed 5 bases from V and 6 bases from J; junction bases left unmatched: 9. Germline V lookup: CDR1 MDHEN, CDR2 SYDVKM. The CDR3 coding sequence is TGTGCCAGCAGTCGATACGGGACTAGGGGCAATGAGCAGTTCTTC. Translated: CASSRYGTRGNEQFF.

This sequence joins TRBV6-5 and TRBJ2-7; 9 bases line up with TRBD1. This CDR3 contains 14 residues. Germline V gene lookup returns CDR1 MNHEY and CDR2 SVGAGI. The trim removed 6 bases at V and 9 bases at J, leaving 12 bases unmatched. CDR3 sequence: CASRTPGQGSVQYF. The DNA for the CDR3 is TGTGCCAGCAGAACCCCGGGACAGGGTTCGGTGCAGTACTTC.

A few counts support this clone. The sample has other DNA sequences that encode this CDR3 too. The rearrangement links TRBV27 to TRBJ1-4, with 7 nucleotides matching TRBD1. The CDR3 runs 14 residues. In germline, CDR1 is MNHEY, CDR2 SMNVEV (reference sequence). J gave up 1 base and V 8 bases, and 4 bases lay outside the gene matches. CDR3 amino acids: CASGRDRTNEKLFF. Here the CDR3 DNA reads TGTGCCAGCGGCAGGGACAGAACTAATGAAAAACTGTTTTTT.

Many counts were recorded for this clone. The chain has TRBV27 and TRBJ1-1, with a possible D match to TRBD1 (6 bases). Trimming pared 5 bases from V and 0 bases from J, leaving 13 bases between. Looked up from germline, CDR1 is MNHEY and CDR2 is SMNVEV (reference sequence). The CDR3 sequence is 15 residues long. The CDR3 protein is CASSPPGHLNTEAFF. CDR3 nucleotides: TGTGCCAGCAGTCCCCCGGGACATCTGAACACTGAAGCTTTCTTT.

The CDR3 protein is CASIPYSGTFEAFF. CDR3 coding DNA: TGTGCCAGCATCCCTTACTCCGGGACATTTGAAGCTTTCTTT. This sequence joins TRBV6-5 and TRBJ1-1; a weak D match, TRBD1 (6 bases). Between the trimmed V and J ends, which lost 7 bases and 7 bases, there was a span of 19 bases. This CDR3 has 14 amino acids. Germline values: CDR1 MNHEY, CDR2 SVGAGI.